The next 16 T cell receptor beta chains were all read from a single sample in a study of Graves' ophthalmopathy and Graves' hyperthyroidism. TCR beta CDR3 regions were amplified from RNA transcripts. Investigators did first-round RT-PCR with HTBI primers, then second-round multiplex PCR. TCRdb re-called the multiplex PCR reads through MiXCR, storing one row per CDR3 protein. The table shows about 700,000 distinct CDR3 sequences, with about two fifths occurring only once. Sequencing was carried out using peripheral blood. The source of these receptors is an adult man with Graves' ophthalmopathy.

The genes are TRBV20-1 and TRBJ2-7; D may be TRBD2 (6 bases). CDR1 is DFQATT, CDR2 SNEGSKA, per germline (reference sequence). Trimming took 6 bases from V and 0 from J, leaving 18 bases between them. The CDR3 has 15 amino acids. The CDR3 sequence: CSASGGWGNSYEQYF. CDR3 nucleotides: TGCAGTGCCAGTGGGGGGTGGGGGAACTCCTACGAGCAGTACTTC.

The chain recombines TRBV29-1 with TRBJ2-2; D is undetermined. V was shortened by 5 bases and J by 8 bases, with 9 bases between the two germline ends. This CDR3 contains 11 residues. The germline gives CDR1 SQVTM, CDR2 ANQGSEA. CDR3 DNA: TGCAGCGTTCCCTTCACAGGGGAGCTGTTTTTT. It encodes CSVPFTGELFF.

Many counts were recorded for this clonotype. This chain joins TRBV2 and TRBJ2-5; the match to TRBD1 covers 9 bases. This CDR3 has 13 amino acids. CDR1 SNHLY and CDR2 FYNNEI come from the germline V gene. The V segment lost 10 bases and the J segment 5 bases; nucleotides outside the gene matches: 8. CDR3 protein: CAKGGQGLETQYF. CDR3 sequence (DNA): TGTGCCAAGGGGGGACAGGGTCTGGAGACCCAGTACTTC.

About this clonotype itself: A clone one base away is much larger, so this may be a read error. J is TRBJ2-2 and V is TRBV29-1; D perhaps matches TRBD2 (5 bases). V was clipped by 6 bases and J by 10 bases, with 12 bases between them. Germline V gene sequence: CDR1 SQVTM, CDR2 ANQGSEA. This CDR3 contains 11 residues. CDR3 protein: CSVGGRLELFF. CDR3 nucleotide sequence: TGCAGCGTCGGAGGCAGGTTGGAGCTGTTTTTT.

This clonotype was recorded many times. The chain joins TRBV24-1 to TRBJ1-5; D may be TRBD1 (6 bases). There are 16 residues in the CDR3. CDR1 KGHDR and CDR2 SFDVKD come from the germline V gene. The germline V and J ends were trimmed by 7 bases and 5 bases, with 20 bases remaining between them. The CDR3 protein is CATSGRAQGRYQPQHF. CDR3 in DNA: TGTGCCACCAGCGGGAGGGCTCAGGGGAGGTATCAGCCCCAGCATTTT.

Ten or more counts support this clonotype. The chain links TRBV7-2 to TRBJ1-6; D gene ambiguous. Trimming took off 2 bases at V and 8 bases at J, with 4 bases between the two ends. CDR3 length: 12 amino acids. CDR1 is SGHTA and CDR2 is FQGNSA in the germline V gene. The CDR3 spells CASSLTDSPLHF. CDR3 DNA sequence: TGTGCCAGCAGCTTAACGGATTCACCCCTCCACTTT.

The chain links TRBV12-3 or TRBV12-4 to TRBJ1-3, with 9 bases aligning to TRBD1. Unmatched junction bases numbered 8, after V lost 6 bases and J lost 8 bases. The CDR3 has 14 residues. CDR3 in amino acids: CASRPDRGRDTIYF. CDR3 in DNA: TGTGCCAGCAGACCGGACAGGGGAAGGGACACCATATATTTT.

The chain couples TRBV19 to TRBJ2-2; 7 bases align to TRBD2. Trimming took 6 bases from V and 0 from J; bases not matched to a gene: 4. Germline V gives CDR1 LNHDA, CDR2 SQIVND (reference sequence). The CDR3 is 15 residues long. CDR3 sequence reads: CASRALAANTGELFF. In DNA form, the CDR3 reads TGTGCCAGTAGGGCCCTAGCGGCGAACACCGGGGAGCTGTTTTTT.

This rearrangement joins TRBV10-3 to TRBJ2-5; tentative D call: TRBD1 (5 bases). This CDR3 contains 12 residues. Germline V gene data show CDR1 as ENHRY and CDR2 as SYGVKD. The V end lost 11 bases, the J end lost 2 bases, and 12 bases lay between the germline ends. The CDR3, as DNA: TGTGCCTCGCAGGGCGCACAAGAGACCCAGTACTTC. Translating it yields CASQGAQETQYF.

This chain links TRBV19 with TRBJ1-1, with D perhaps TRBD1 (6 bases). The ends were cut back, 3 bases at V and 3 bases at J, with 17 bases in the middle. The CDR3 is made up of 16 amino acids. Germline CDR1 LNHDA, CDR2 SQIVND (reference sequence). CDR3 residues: CASSISSRQAYTEAFF. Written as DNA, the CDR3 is TGTGCCAGTAGTATTTCTAGCCGACAGGCGTACACTGAAGCTTTCTTT.

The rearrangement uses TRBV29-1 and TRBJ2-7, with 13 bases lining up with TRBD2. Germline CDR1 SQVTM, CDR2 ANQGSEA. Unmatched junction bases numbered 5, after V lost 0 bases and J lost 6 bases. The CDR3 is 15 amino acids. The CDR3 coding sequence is TGCAGCGTTGAAGATGGAGGACTAGCGGGAGCCGAGCAGTACTTC. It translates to CSVEDGGLAGAEQYF.

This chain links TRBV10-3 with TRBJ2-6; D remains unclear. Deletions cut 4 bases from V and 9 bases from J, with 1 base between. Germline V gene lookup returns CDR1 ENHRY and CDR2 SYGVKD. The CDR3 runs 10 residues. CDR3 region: CAISVNVLTF. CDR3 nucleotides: TGTGCCATCAGTGTCAACGTCCTGACTTTC.

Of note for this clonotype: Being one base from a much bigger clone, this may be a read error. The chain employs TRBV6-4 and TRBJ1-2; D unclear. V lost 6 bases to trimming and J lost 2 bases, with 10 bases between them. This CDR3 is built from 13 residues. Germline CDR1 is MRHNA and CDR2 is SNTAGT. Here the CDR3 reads CASSPARNYGYTF. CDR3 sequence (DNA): TGTGCCAGCAGCCCAGCGCGGAACTATGGCTACACCTTC.

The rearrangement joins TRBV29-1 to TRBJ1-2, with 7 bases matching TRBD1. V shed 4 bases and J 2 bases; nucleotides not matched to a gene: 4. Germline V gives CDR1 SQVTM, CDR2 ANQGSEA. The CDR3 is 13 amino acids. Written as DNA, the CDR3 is TGCAGCGTTGCTCAGGGACAGAACTATGGCTACACCTTC. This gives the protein CSVAQGQNYGYTF.

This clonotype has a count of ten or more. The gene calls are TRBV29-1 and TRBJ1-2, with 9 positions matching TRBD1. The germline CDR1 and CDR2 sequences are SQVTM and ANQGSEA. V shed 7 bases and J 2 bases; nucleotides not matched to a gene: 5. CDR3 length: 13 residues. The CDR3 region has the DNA TGCAGCGGCGGGACAGGGACCAACTATGGCTACACCTTC. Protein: CSGGTGTNYGYTF.

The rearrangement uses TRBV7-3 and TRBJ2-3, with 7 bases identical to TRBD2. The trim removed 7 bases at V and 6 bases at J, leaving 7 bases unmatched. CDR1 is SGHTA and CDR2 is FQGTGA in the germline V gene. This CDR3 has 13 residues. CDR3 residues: CASTGGSEDTQYF. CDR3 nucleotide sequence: TGTGCCAGCACCGGCGGGAGTGAGGATACGCAGTATTTT.